The next 30 T cell receptor beta chains were all read from a single sample in a study of CD8+CD57+ T cells in acquired aplastic anemia. TCR beta VDJ and CDR3 were profiled, and genomic DNA was the template. One entry per CDR3 protein results from TCRdb running MiXCR on the reads. Of about 270,000 distinct CDR3 sequences listed, roughly three fifths were seen once; the top ten hold roughly 8%. Sequenced sample: sorted CD4+, CD8+, or CD8+CD57+ T cells (not recorded which) from PBMCs. The receptors come from a human donor with severe aplastic anemia or a healthy control (not recorded which).

This rearrangement joins TRBV7-9 to TRBJ2-5, with D possibly being TRBD2 (6 bases). V was trimmed by 5 bases and J by 0 bases, leaving 10 bases between them. CDR3 length: 14 amino acids. Germline V gives CDR1 SEHNR, CDR2 FQNEAQ (reference sequence). CDR3 sequence reads: CASSRRLDQETQYF. The CDR3, as DNA: TGTGCCAGCAGCCGTCGACTAGACCAAGAGACCCAGTACTTC.

This clonotype appeared many times. One end of the junction varies from germline; a read error may be responsible. The chain is built from TRBV7-7 and TRBJ2-2; 11 nucleotides line up with TRBD2. This CDR3 has 17 residues. Germline CDR1 is SSHAT and CDR2 is FNYEAQ (reference sequence). In DNA form, the CDR3 reads TGTGCTAGCAGCCCCAAACTAGCGGGGGTTGACACCGGGGAGCTGTTTTTT. It yields the protein CASSPKLAGVDTGELFF.

This clonotype was seen a single time. Written as DNA, the CDR3 is TGTGCCAGCGGTGTAGGGCAGGGTGGTGATTATGGCTACACCTTC. Translating it yields CASGVGQGGDYGYTF. The V call is TRBV2, the J call TRBJ1-2; possible D gene TRBD1, 5 bases. V lost 8 bases and J lost 5, with 21 bases in between. Per the germline V gene, CDR1 is SNHLY and CDR2 is FYNNEI. The CDR3 contains 15 residues.

This clonotype occurred many times. Written as DNA, the CDR3 is TGTGCCAGCAGCTTGGGAGGGGACAATGAGCAGTTCTTC. It translates to CASSLGGDNEQFF. The chain carries TRBV5-8 and TRBJ2-1, with D perhaps assigned TRBD1 or TRBD2 (5 bases each). V dropped 0 bases and J dropped 5 bases, with 6 bases sitting between them. Per the germline V gene, CDR1 is SGHTS and CDR2 is YDEGEE. The length of the CDR3 is 13 residues.

CDR3 amino acids: CASSPQLGTEAFF. The CDR3 DNA is TGTGCCAGCAGCCCCCAACTGGGCACTGAAGCTTTCTTT. V usage is TRBV6-6 and J usage is TRBJ1-1; D unresolved. Trimming removed 6 bases at V and 4 bases at J, with 12 bases between. The CDR3 is 13 residues long. Per the germline V gene, CDR1 is MNHNY and CDR2 is SVGAGI (reference sequence).

The chain combines TRBV2 with TRBJ1-6, with D maybe TRBD1 (5 bases). Between the trimmed V and J ends, which lost 10 bases and 9 bases, there was a span of 16 bases. The germline CDR1 and CDR2 sequences are SNHLY and FYNNEI. The CDR3 consists of 13 residues. DNA of the CDR3: TGTGCCACTACCCCAGGGTCAACTTCACCCCTCCACTTT. Translation: CATTPGSTSPLHF.

The V call is TRBV20-1, the J call TRBJ2-1, with D hard to call. Germline CDR1 reads DFQATT; CDR2 reads SNEGSKA (reference sequence). This CDR3 comprises 14 residues. V was shortened by 7 bases and J by 0 bases, with 13 bases between the two germline ends. The DNA for the CDR3 is TGCAGTGTTGAACACTCGAGCTCCTACAATGAGCAGTTCTTC. This translates into CSVEHSSSYNEQFF.

V is TRBV6-5 and J is TRBJ1-3; perhaps TRBD1 as D (6 bases). Trimming took off 8 bases at V and 0 bases at J, with 14 bases between the two ends. The CDR3 spans 15 residues. CDR1 is MNHEY, CDR2 SVGAGI, per germline. The CDR3 protein is CASAGQTFSGNTIYF. CDR3 in DNA: TGTGCCAGCGCGGGACAAACATTCTCTGGAAACACCATATATTTT.

The CDR3 reads CASSAPISGNTIYF. In DNA, the CDR3 is TGTGCCAGCAGCGCCCCGATCTCTGGAAACACCATATATTTT. V is TRBV7-6 and J is TRBJ1-3; unclear D gene. The length of the CDR3 is 14 residues. The V end lost 5 bases, the J end lost 0 bases, and 8 bases lay between the germline ends. The germline V gene encodes CDR1 SGHVS and CDR2 FNYEAQ. Combining the CDR3 with reference TRBV7-6 and TRBJ1-3 gives the whole variable domain GAGVSQSPRYKVTKRGQDVALRCDPISGHVSLYWYRQALGQGPEFLTYFNYEAQQDKSGLPNDRFSAERPEGSISTLTIQRTEQRDSAMYRCASSAPISGNTIYFGEGSWLTVV.

This clonotype was seen many times. The chain joins TRBV30 to TRBJ1-6; a weak D match, TRBD1 (5 bases). This CDR3 is 15 amino acids long. Trimming shortened V by 4 bases and J by 7 bases, and 17 bases separated the two germline ends. From germline, CDR1 is GTSNPN and CDR2 SVGIG (reference sequence). The CDR3 DNA reads TGTGCCTGGACCCTCGGGGACGGATTAAATTCACCCCTCCACTTT. This sequence encodes CAWTLGDGLNSPLHF.

Ten or more counts support this clonotype. The chain carries TRBV7-9 and TRBJ1-1; 7 bases agree with TRBD1. The CDR3 covers 16 residues. The V segment lost 4 bases and the J segment 0 bases; nucleotides outside the gene matches: 8. CDR1 is SEHNR, CDR2 FQNEAQ, per germline (reference sequence). The CDR3 nucleotides are TGTGCCAGCAGCTCCCGGACAGGCGCCTTGAACACTGAAGCTTTCTTT. Protein product: CASSSRTGALNTEAFF.

V usage is TRBV9 and J usage is TRBJ2-2; 8 bases match TRBD2. There are 18 residues in the CDR3. From germline, CDR1 is SGDLS and CDR2 YYNGEE. The trim removed 0 bases at V and 1 base at J, leaving 8 bases unmatched. DNA for the CDR3: TGTGCCAGCAGCGTAGAGGGGCGGGGGGACCAGAACACCGGGGAGCTGTTTTTT. It translates to CASSVEGRGDQNTGELFF.

The chain employs TRBV7-8 and TRBJ2-7; D is ambiguous. CDR1 and CDR2 (germline): SGHVS, FQNEAQ. V was trimmed by 2 bases and J by 5 bases, leaving 7 bases between them. There are 12 residues in the CDR3. The CDR3 loop reads CASSLSQDEQYF. The CDR3, as DNA: TGTGCCAGCAGCTTATCCCAGGACGAGCAGTACTTC. The entire variable domain, with the rest obtained from reference TRBV7-8 and TRBJ2-7, is as follows: GAGVSQSPRYKVAKRGQDVALRCDPISGHVSLFWYQQALGQGPEFLTYFQNEAQLDKSGLPSDRFFAERPEGSVSTLKIQRTQQEDSAVYLCASSLSQDEQYFGPGTRLTVT.

The genes are TRBV20-1 and TRBJ1-1; 7 nucleotides agree with TRBD1. The CDR3 has 14 residues. Germline CDR1 DFQATT, CDR2 SNEGSKA (reference sequence). V lost 4 bases to trimming and J lost 5 bases; unmatched junction nucleotides: 10. This CDR3 is CSATFTGAQTEAFF. In DNA form, the CDR3 reads TGCAGTGCTACTTTTACAGGGGCTCAGACTGAAGCTTTCTTT.

The chain links TRBV20-1 to TRBJ2-2; D uncertain. Germline V gene data show CDR1 as DFQATT and CDR2 as SNEGSKA (reference sequence). V was trimmed by 5 bases and J by 5 bases, leaving 12 bases between them. This CDR3 has 13 residues. In nucleotides, the CDR3 is TGCAGTGCTTCCCACTCAGGAACCGGGGAGCTGTTTTTT. Its translation is CSASHSGTGELFF.

This sequence joins TRBV20-1 and TRBJ2-3, with a tentative D call TRBD2 (6 bases). CDR1 and CDR2 from the germline V gene are DFQATT and SNEGSKA (reference sequence). CDR3 length: 15 residues. V dropped 5 bases and J dropped 1 base, with 16 bases sitting between them. CDR3 loop: CSALELATGTDTQYF. The CDR3 DNA is TGCAGTGCTCTCGAACTAGCAACAGGCACAGATACGCAGTATTTT.

The chain employs TRBV19 and TRBJ1-1; no clear D. Germline lookup yields CDR1 LNHDA and CDR2 SQIVND (reference sequence). Trimming took off 3 bases at V and 1 base at J, with 9 bases between the two ends. The length of the CDR3 is 14 residues. In nucleotides, the CDR3 is TGTGCCAGTAGTATGGCAGTGACGAACACTGAAGCTTTCTTT. Its protein product is CASSMAVTNTEAFF.

There are many counts of this clonotype. The chain recombines TRBV7-8 with TRBJ1-6; D may be TRBD1 (6 bases). Trimming pared 5 bases from V and 7 bases from J, leaving 15 bases between. The length of the CDR3 is 15 residues. Germline CDR1 SGHVS, CDR2 FQNEAQ. The CDR3 sequence: CASSKRQEPNSPLHF. CDR3 DNA: TGTGCCAGCAGCAAACGACAGGAACCGAATTCACCCCTCCACTTT.

This clonotype was seen a few times. This chain connects TRBV7-3 to TRBJ2-1, with TRBD1 identical over 7 bases. This CDR3 contains 14 residues. Germline CDR1 SGHTA, CDR2 FQGTGA. With V trimmed by 2 bases and J by 7 bases, 5 bases remained unmatched. DNA of the CDR3: TGTGCCAGCAGCTTATCGGCACAGGGGAATGAGCAGTTCTTC. This gives the protein CASSLSAQGNEQFF.

The chain is built from TRBV15 and TRBJ2-5, with D possibly being TRBD1 (10 bases). Germline assignment: CDR1 LNHNV and CDR2 YYDKDF (reference sequence). The CDR3 loop spans 20 amino acids. Trimming removed 6 bases at V and 5 bases at J, with 34 bases between. CDR3 nucleotides: TGTGCCACCAGAATAGGAAGGGACAGGGGACTAGCCCCCCGTTTGGAGACCCAGTACTTC. Translating gives CATRIGRDRGLAPRLETQYF.

A few counts support this clonotype. This chain uses TRBV4-3 with TRBJ2-3, with TRBD2 identical over 9 bases. The germline CDR1 and CDR2 sequences are LGHNA and YSLEER. V was clipped by 4 bases and J by 6 bases; unmatched bases: 5. The CDR3 extends over 14 amino acids. Here the CDR3 reads CASSRERGADTQYF. CDR3 bases: TGCGCCAGCAGCCGGGAGCGGGGGGCCGATACGCAGTATTTT.

The rearrangement joins TRBV20-1 to TRBJ2-6; a weak D match, TRBD1 (5 bases). Germline loops: CDR1 DFQATT, CDR2 SNEGSKA (reference sequence). The CDR3 consists of 14 residues. Deletions cut 5 bases from V and 0 bases from J, with 8 bases between. CDR3 protein: CSAPGNSGANVLTF. The CDR3 DNA follows: TGCAGTGCTCCAGGGAACTCTGGGGCCAACGTCCTGACTTTC.

J is TRBJ2-7 and V is TRBV29-1; D is unclear. CDR1 SQVTM and CDR2 ANQGSEA come from the germline V gene. The CDR3 loop spans 12 amino acids. V gave up 5 bases and J gave up 0 bases, with 8 bases separating them. Written as DNA, the CDR3 is TGCAGCGTTCAACCAAGCTCCTACGAGCAGTACTTC. Residues: CSVQPSSYEQYF.

There are many counts of this clonotype. The chain is built from TRBV11-2 and TRBJ1-4; 8 bases map to TRBD1. CDR3 length: 16 residues. The trim removed 0 bases at V and 9 bases at J, leaving 9 bases unmatched. Germline V CDR1 and CDR2: SGHAT, FQNNGV. The chain's CDR3 is CASSLERGAGGKKLFF. In DNA, the CDR3 is TGTGCCAGCAGCTTAGAGCGGGGGGCAGGGGGCAAAAAACTGTTTTTT.

The V gene is TRBV10-1, the J gene TRBJ2-3; 14 nucleotides line up with TRBD2. Germline trimming cut 11 bases from V and 3 bases from J; bases unmatched to any gene: 13. The CDR3 loop spans 17 amino acids. Looked up from germline, CDR1 is WNHNN and CDR2 is SYGVQD (reference sequence). The CDR3 DNA sequence: TGCGCCGCCTCGGGACTAGCGGGAGTAACAGTTACAGATACGCAGTATTTT. Amino acid sequence: CAASGLAGVTVTDTQYF.

The chain couples TRBV19 to TRBJ2-5; 9 nucleotides agree with TRBD2. This CDR3 spans 14 amino acids. The J segment lost 5 bases and the V segment lost 9 bases, leaving 10 bases of the junction unmatched. Germline V CDR1 and CDR2: LNHDA, SQIVND (reference sequence). The CDR3 coding sequence is TGTGCCAGCGGGGGCGGGGGGGCGGGGGAGACCCAGTACTTC. Protein: CASGGGGAGETQYF.

The V and J genes are TRBV20-1 and TRBJ2-7; TRBD2 aligns across 8 bases. The CDR3 runs 13 residues. Losses at the gene ends were 7 bases for V and 5 bases for J; bases not matched to a gene: 10. Per germline, CDR1 DFQATT and CDR2 SNEGSKA (reference sequence). As DNA, the CDR3 is TGCAGTGGCAAGCGGGGGTCGGGCGACGAGCAGTACTTC. Translating gives CSGKRGSGDEQYF.

CDR3 sequence (DNA): TGCAGTGCTAGAGGGACAGCGGGATTCTATGGCTACACCTTC. Its protein is CSARGTAGFYGYTF. The chain carries TRBV20-1 and TRBJ1-2; TRBD1 might be the D (6 bases). This CDR3 region has 14 residues. V was shortened by 1 base and J by 4 bases, with 13 bases between the two germline ends. Germline assignment: CDR1 DFQATT and CDR2 SNEGSKA (reference sequence).

In its sample, this clonotype was seen once. The rearrangement links TRBV9 to TRBJ2-5; TRBD1 is a possible D gene (5 bases). This CDR3 has 16 residues. CDR1 is SGDLS, CDR2 YYNGEE, per germline. With 4 bases removed from V and 5 bases from J, the gap between germline ends came to 21 bases. CDR3: CASSQPVRVAGETQYF. The CDR3 region has the DNA TGTGCCAGCAGCCAACCTGTTAGAGTAGCAGGGGAGACCCAGTACTTC. Looking up the rest from reference TRBV9 and TRBJ2-5 gives the full variable domain: DSGVTQTPKHLITATGQRVTLRCSPRSGDLSVYWYQQSLDQGLQFLIQYYNGEERAKGNILERFSAQQFPDLHSELNLSSLELGDSALYFCASSQPVRVAGETQYFGPGTRLLVL.

This clonotype was found a few times. This chain's CDR3 is CASSPPNRPETGANVLTF. As DNA, the CDR3 is TGTGCCAGCTCACCACCCAACAGGCCAGAGACTGGGGCCAACGTCCTGACTTTC. The chain joins TRBV18 to TRBJ2-6; possible D gene TRBD1, 5 bases. The CDR3 length is 18 residues. Germline values: CDR1 KGHSH, CDR2 LQKENI. V was clipped by 0 bases and J by 2 bases, with 14 bases between them.